The sequence of this TCR beta chain was determined in a study of CD8+ T cells in alopecia areata (dated by TCRdb to the late 2010s). With regard to the full study: The treated patients took part in an open-label pilot trial in which moderate-to-severe alopecia areata was treated with oral tofacitinib at 5 to 10 mg twice daily. Patients received tofacitinib for 6 to 18 months and were then followed off drug for 6 months to check for delayed response and recurrence. The study used high-throughput TCRbeta sequencing to examine T cell clonal expansion in alopecia areata, in both the C3H/HeJ mouse model and human patients. On the human side, TCRbeta sequencing was run on scalp tissue and on sorted CD4+ and CD8+ peripheral blood T cells from healthy controls and from alopecia areata patients with either patchy or totalis/universalis disease. Tofacitinib-treated patients had biopsies at baseline and at 4 and 24 weeks of treatment, with a later scalp biopsy in several patients. Scalp clonality was compared across normal scalp (n=4), patchy alopecia areata scalp (n=8), and alopecia totalis/universalis scalp (n=8). The RNA source kit depended on sample type: the PAXgene miRNA kit for fixed scalp, the miRNeasy kit for PBMCs, and the RNeasy kit for mouse skin. TCRbeta CDR3 regions were amplified by immunoSEQ multiplex PCR with 35 Vbeta forward and 13 Jbeta reverse primers.

Library preparation employed the immunoSEQ multiplex PCR assay. For TCR sequencing, RNA was extracted from every sample and reverse transcribed into cDNA to serve as template. SuperScript III was used for first-strand cDNA synthesis, primed with a 2:1 mix of oligo-dT and random hexamers. A synthetic immune receptor repertoire was used to gauge amplification bias, and whatever bias remained was removed computationally. The original methods were these. Raw reads were preprocessed to remove errors, and CDR3 was defined according to IMGT conventions as the region from the conserved cysteine to phenylalanine. Clonality was computed by normalizing Shannon entropy by log2 of the number of productive unique TCRs and subtracting the result from 1. Whether each scalp clone was CD4 or CD8 was inferred by checking scalp TCRbeta sequences against the CD4 and CD8 repertoires from sorted blood. Imported from immuneACCESS, the table was reduced by TCRdb to in-frame sequences with V and J called. These copies leave out some clones; in studies compared against another copy, an unresolved V gene accounts for under half, and the cause of the remainder is not known. The DNA was the basis for D and trimming; V, J and clone size are from that table. The sample table contains 150,000 or so clones; only one count was recorded for approximately 70% of them. Jointly, the top ten make up roughly 10% of the sample.

CDR1 and CDR2 are read off the germline V gene as SGHAT and FQNNGV. The CDR3 holds 15 amino acids from the cysteine to the phenylalanine. The only DNA kept is the CDR3, 45 bases in frame from the first base. V sheds 4 bases and J sheds 0 bases, leaving 9 bases between their ends. The time point label here, explained by the study, means: baseline before oral tofacitinib. Lesional scalp punch biopsies and peripheral blood were collected from alopecia areata patients. After PBMCs were isolated by density centrifugation and stained for CD3, CD4 and CD8, a FACSAria was used to sort CD4+ and CD8+ T cells. As concerns this clone: Its antigen is unknown. It has no much larger one-base neighbor in the sample; base qualities were not kept.

General conclusions and limits of the study: Compared with normal scalp, lesional scalp, particularly in alopecia totalis/universalis, had higher clonality and more expanded CD8+ clones, which suggests antigenic drive. Scalp TCR repertoire analysis is complicated because resident alphabeta T cells in normal human skin are also sequenced, whereas mouse skin is dominated by gammadelta T cells. Shared TCR sequences between patients were less evident than in mice, which may be partly attributable to HLA diversity in the patient population.

This TCR came from a human donor with alopecia areata. The sample consisted of CD8+ T cells sorted from blood, taken at week 0. The V gene is TRBV11-2 and the J gene is TRBJ1-4; no confident D gene assignment can be made. The DNA sequence is TGTGCCAGCAGCTCCTCAAGTGCAACTAATGAAAAACTGTTTTTT. Its translation is CASSSSSATNEKLFF.